Listed below are T cell receptor beta chains from one sample, sequenced in a study of blood T cell repertoires in COVID-19. Produced via immunoSEQ multiplex PCR; TCRdb's table is partial and in-frame only. Of 68,000 or so clones detected, more than 60% appear once; the ten largest clones hold about 24%. The sequencing sample was made of peripheral blood. These receptors all come from a human donor in a cohort sampled during active COVID-19. CDR3s include the opening cysteine and the closing phenylalanine or tryptophan. The order of the fields is J gene, D gene, V gene, clone size, CDR3 length, CDR3 DNA, CDR3 protein. The D gene is left open where the match is weak. A clone size is listed for some rows: how often the clone was seen (once, few, many), or a class if it is expanded.

J: TRBJ2-2
D: TRBD1
V: TRBV5-4
size: -
length: 14
DNA: TGTGCCAGCACACGACAGGGCGCTACCGGGGAGCTGTTTTTT
CDR3: CASTRQGATGELFF

J: TRBJ2-2
D: TRBD1
V: TRBV28
size: -
length: 16
DNA: TGTGCCAGCTATAAGGACGGGGACAGGGGATCCGGGGAGCTGTTTTTT
CDR3: CASYKDGDRGSGELFF

J: TRBJ1-2
D: TRBD1
V: TRBV28
size: once
length: 15
DNA: TGTGCCAGCAGTTTACTGGGGACAGGCACCTATGGCTACACCTTC
CDR3: CASSLLGTGTYGYTF

J: TRBJ2-3
D: -
V: TRBV18
size: few
length: 19
DNA: TGTGCCAGCTCACCCTCGACCCGTCGGGGAGTCGGGGGCACAGATACGCAGTATTTT
CDR3: CASSPSTRRGVGGTDTQYF

J: TRBJ1-4
D: -
V: TRBV2
size: -
length: 14
DNA: TGTGCCAGCAGTGCCCGAGCGGGTAATGAAAAACTGTTTTTT
CDR3: CASSARAGNEKLFF

J: TRBJ2-7
D: TRBD1
V: TRBV18
size: -
length: 19
DNA: TGTGCCAGCTCACCACCAACAGGGGGCGGTAGCGGGCGCACCTACGAGCAGTACTTC
CDR3: CASSPPTGGGSGRTYEQYF

J: TRBJ2-3
D: -
V: TRBV5-4
size: -
length: 13
DNA: TGTGCCAGCAGGGTGGGGGCCACAGATACGCAGTATTTT
CDR3: CASRVGATDTQYF

J: TRBJ2-7
D: -
V: TRBV27
size: -
length: 15
DNA: TGTGCCAGCAGTTTAGGGCGAGAGGGCCACTACGAGCAGTACTTC
CDR3: CASSLGREGHYEQYF

J: TRBJ2-3
D: -
V: TRBV13
size: -
length: 12
DNA: TGTGCCAGCAGCTTAATAACAGATACGCAGTATTTT
CDR3: CASSLITDTQYF

J: TRBJ1-2
D: -
V: TRBV4-3
size: -
length: 15
DNA: TGCGCCAGCAGCCAAGACGGACGGGGGGCGCATGGCTACACCTTC
CDR3: CASSQDGRGAHGYTF

J: TRBJ2-7
D: TRBD1
V: TRBV6-2/TRBV6-3
size: once
length: 15
DNA: TGTGCCAGCAGCCCAAGGACAGGGTCCAGCTACGAGCAGTACTTC
CDR3: CASSPRTGSSYEQYF

J: TRBJ1-2
D: -
V: TRBV27
size: -
length: 14
DNA: TGTGCCAGCAGTTTAGCAGGTTACCGCCATGGCTACACCTTC
CDR3: CASSLAGYRHGYTF

J: TRBJ1-1
D: -
V: TRBV28
size: -
length: 13
DNA: TGTGCCAGCAGTTTGCAGGGTGGGACTGAAGCTTTCTTT
CDR3: CASSLQGGTEAFF

J: TRBJ2-7
D: TRBD1
V: TRBV19
size: -
length: 14
DNA: TGTGCCAGTAGTGCCCGGACAGGGGACTACGAGCAGTACTTC
CDR3: CASSARTGDYEQYF

J: TRBJ1-2
D: -
V: TRBV5-1
size: many
length: 20
DNA: TGCGCCAGCAGACCCCGGTTGGAGCGGACGCCTCAATACCCACCGCATGGCTACACCTTC
CDR3: CASRPRLERTPQYPPHGYTF

J: TRBJ2-3
D: -
V: TRBV5-1
size: -
length: 15
DNA: TGCGCCAGCAGCGACGGGGGACGTAGCACAGATACGCAGTATTTT
CDR3: CASSDGGRSTDTQYF

J: TRBJ2-2
D: TRBD2
V: TRBV19
size: -
length: 14
DNA: TGTGCCAGTAGTCCTAGACTAGCCGCCGGGGAGCTGTTTTTT
CDR3: CASSPRLAAGELFF

J: TRBJ1-5
D: TRBD1
V: TRBV2
size: -
length: 15
DNA: TGTGCCAGCAGTGACCGGACAGGTCGCAATCAGCCCCAGCATTTT
CDR3: CASSDRTGRNQPQHF

J: TRBJ2-2
D: -
V: TRBV19
size: once
length: 14
DNA: TGTGCCAGTAGTCCGGGACAGAACACCGGGGAGCTGTTTTTT
CDR3: CASSPGQNTGELFF

J: TRBJ2-5
D: TRBD2
V: TRBV24-1
size: -
length: 15
DNA: TGTGCCACCGGGCCGGGACTAGCAGGGTCAGAGACCCAGTACTTC
CDR3: CATGPGLAGSETQYF

J: TRBJ1-4
D: -
V: TRBV12-3/TRBV12-4
size: once
length: 13
DNA: TGTGCCAGCAGTTTCCGCGGGTATGAAAAACTGTTTTTT
CDR3: CASSFRGYEKLFF

J: TRBJ2-5
D: -
V: TRBV11-1
size: -
length: 15
DNA: TGTGCCAGCAGCTTAGCGGTAGGGAGGCGGGAGACCCAGTACTTC
CDR3: CASSLAVGRRETQYF

J: TRBJ2-3
D: -
V: TRBV6-1
size: -
length: 17
DNA: TGTGCCAGCAGTGAAGGAAGGACAGCCACACTCACAGATACGCAGTATTTT
CDR3: CASSEGRTATLTDTQYF

J: TRBJ1-2
D: -
V: TRBV18
size: -
length: 13
DNA: TGTGCCAGCTCACTTGACGACAGGTTGGGCTACACCTTC
CDR3: CASSLDDRLGYTF

J: TRBJ2-5
D: -
V: TRBV21-1
size: -
length: 17
DNA: TGTGCCAGCAGCTCATGCATCCCGGGACAGGTTCAAGAGACCCAGTACTTC
CDR3: CASSSCIPGQVQETQYF

J: TRBJ2-3
D: -
V: TRBV6-2/TRBV6-3
size: -
length: 16
DNA: TGTGCCAGCAGTTACTCCTCTCTCGGGAACCCAGATACGCAGTATTTT
CDR3: CASSYSSLGNPDTQYF

J: TRBJ2-4
D: -
V: TRBV21-1
size: -
length: 18
DNA: TGTGCCAGCAGCAAAGCCGAAAGTTTCAGTATAGCCAAAAACATTCAGTACTTC
CDR3: CASSKAESFSIAKNIQYF

J: TRBJ1-5
D: -
V: TRBV28
size: -
length: 16
DNA: TGTGCCAGCAGGAACCCTACAGGGTCGGGTTACCAGCCCCAGCATTTT
CDR3: CASRNPTGSGYQPQHF

J: TRBJ1-5
D: TRBD1
V: TRBV19
size: many
length: 17
DNA: TGTGCCAGTAGATCCACAGGGGTACCCTCGGGCAATCAGCCCCAGCATTTT
CDR3: CASRSTGVPSGNQPQHF

J: TRBJ1-5
D: -
V: TRBV9
size: -
length: 15
DNA: TGTGCCAGCAGCGTAGGAGGGATCGTTCGTCAGCCCCAGCATTTT
CDR3: CASSVGGIVRQPQHF

J: TRBJ2-1
D: TRBD2
V: TRBV9
size: -
length: 16
DNA: TGTGCCAGCAGCCCAAGGGGGGGGACTAGTTCCAATGAGCAGTTCTTC
CDR3: CASSPRGGTSSNEQFF

J: TRBJ2-5
D: -
V: TRBV2
size: once
length: 13
DNA: TGTGCCAGCAGTGCGGCGGATCAAGAGACCCAGTACTTC
CDR3: CASSAADQETQYF

J: TRBJ1-1
D: -
V: TRBV6-5
size: -
length: 14
DNA: TGTGCCAGCCAGCCCCGACACTCGAACACTGAAGCTTTCTTT
CDR3: CASQPRHSNTEAFF

J: TRBJ2-2
D: TRBD1
V: TRBV20-1
size: -
length: 18
DNA: TGCAGTGCTAGTAACCCCCAGGGGGACCTCCGCGACACCGGGGAGCTGTTTTTT
CDR3: CSASNPQGDLRDTGELFF